One and the same sample provided the 30 T cell receptor beta chains below, sequenced in a study of cytomegalovirus exposure and HLA in healthy donors. The PCR made use of 60 Vbeta and 13 Jbeta primers. Profiled with immunoSEQ multiplex PCR; TCRdb holds only in-frame clones, not every one. This table has around 91,000 clones, about three quarters appearing once. The sequencing input was PBMCs. The source of these receptors is a woman in her thirties or forties in good health and CMV-seropositive.

This clone was picked up one time. The J gene is TRBJ2-7, the V gene TRBV6-1, with 7 bases fitting TRBD1. In germline, CDR1 is MNHNS, CDR2 SASEGT. J lost 6 bases, V lost 8 bases, and 4 bases had no gene match. CDR3 size: 11 residues. CDR3 bases: TGTGCCAGCGGGCGGACAGGCGAGCAGTACTTC. As protein: CASGRTGEQYF.

V gene TRBV4-1 combines with J gene TRBJ2-7; TRBD1 matches at 8 bases. V gave up 2 bases and J gave up 5 bases; unmatched junction bases: 11. This CDR3 region has 16 residues. CDR1 and CDR2 from the germline V gene are MGHRA and YSYEKL. The chain's CDR3 is CASSQPGTGGPNEQYF. CDR3 nucleotide sequence: TGCGCCAGCAGCCAACCTGGGACAGGTGGTCCAAACGAGCAGTACTTC.

The chain joins TRBV10-3 to TRBJ2-2; D is uncertain. CDR3 size: 13 residues. Germline V gives CDR1 ENHRY, CDR2 SYGVKD. V was cut by 7 bases and J by 2 bases, with 8 bases left in between. The CDR3 DNA is TGTGCCATCATGTTCGGTAACACCGGGGAGCTGTTTTTT. This sequence encodes CAIMFGNTGELFF.

The rearrangement joins TRBV19 to TRBJ2-3, with D perhaps matching TRBD1 (8 bases). The CDR3 spans 19 residues. V dropped 5 bases and J dropped 2 bases, with 26 bases sitting between them. Germline V gene sequence: CDR1 LNHDA, CDR2 SQIVND (reference sequence). CDR3 amino acids: CASSPGDRSRAGYTDTQYF. The CDR3 DNA reads as TGTGCCAGTAGTCCCGGGGACAGGTCGAGAGCGGGGTACACAGATACGCAGTATTTT.

The chain recombines TRBV5-1 with TRBJ2-7; 12 positions agree with TRBD1. Germline V lookup: CDR1 SGHRS, CDR2 YFSETQ. V shed 3 bases and J 6 bases; nucleotides not matched to a gene: 4. The length of the CDR3 is 14 residues. The CDR3 protein is CASSSGTGGLEQYF. The CDR3 region has the DNA TGCGCCAGCAGCTCCGGGACAGGGGGCCTCGAGCAGTACTTC.

The chain combines TRBV7-9 with TRBJ2-3; TRBD2 is a possible D gene (6 bases). V was pared by 6 bases and J by 4 bases, with 14 bases between. Germline CDR1 SEHNR, CDR2 FQNEAQ (reference sequence). The CDR3 spans 14 residues. The CDR3 loop is CASSWASVSDTQYF. The DNA for the CDR3 is TGTGCCAGCAGTTGGGCTAGCGTTTCAGATACGCAGTATTTT.

The V call is TRBV6-5, the J call TRBJ2-1; TRBD2 matches at 9 bases. V lost 6 bases, J lost 8 bases, and 11 bases stayed unmatched. Germline-derived CDR1 and CDR2 are MNHEY and SVGAGI. The CDR3 totals 15 residues. DNA of the CDR3: TGTGCCAGCAGCCCTTCCACCGGGACTAGCCATGAGCAGTTCTTC. This encodes CASSPSTGTSHEQFF.

This sequence joins TRBV7-3 and TRBJ2-3; TRBD2 matches at 12 bases. The CDR3 is 15 amino acids. V was pared by 5 bases and J by 1 base, with 1 base of the junction left unmatched. Germline CDR1 and CDR2: SGHTA and FQGTGA. CDR3 sequence reads: CASSPSGGGTDTQYF. CDR3 sequence (DNA): TGTGCCAGCAGCCCTAGCGGGGGGGGCACAGATACGCAGTATTTT.

The genes are TRBV5-4 and TRBJ1-4, with D unclear. The CDR3 extends over 13 amino acids. CDR1 is SGHNT, CDR2 YYREEE, per germline (reference sequence). V lost 4 bases and J 10 bases, leaving 14 bases between the germline ends. CDR3 protein: CASSPEPAGKLFF. The CDR3 nucleotides read TGTGCCAGCAGCCCAGAGCCAGCAGGAAAACTGTTTTTT.

This chain uses TRBV5-6 with TRBJ2-3; 9 bases fit TRBD2. This CDR3 spans 16 amino acids. V was pared by 4 bases and J by 5 bases, with 11 bases of the junction left unmatched. CDR1 is SGHDT, CDR2 YYEEEE, per germline. The CDR3 DNA reads TGTGCCAGCAGCCCGCCATTAGCGGGAGCGGTAGATACGCAGTATTTT. It codes for CASSPPLAGAVDTQYF.

The chain employs TRBV10-3 and TRBJ2-7; 7 bases fit TRBD1. The ends lost 5 bases at V and 5 bases at J; junction bases unmatched: 12. The CDR3 spans 15 residues. Germline loops: CDR1 ENHRY, CDR2 SYGVKD. CDR3 amino acids: CAISNRQGGYDEQYF. The CDR3 nucleotides are TGTGCCATCAGTAACAGACAGGGCGGTTACGACGAGCAGTACTTC.

This chain uses TRBV11-2 with TRBJ1-5; possibly TRBD1 for D (5 bases). The V end was cut by 0 bases, the J end by 0 bases, with 15 bases between. CDR1 is SGHAT, CDR2 FQNNGV, per germline. This CDR3 is built from 18 residues. CDR3 sequence: CASSLEGGSDYSNQPQHF. The DNA for the CDR3 is TGTGCCAGCAGCTTAGAGGGGGGGTCTGATTATAGCAATCAGCCCCAGCATTTT. The whole variable domain, remainder taken from reference TRBV11-2 and TRBJ1-5, is EAGVAQSPRYKIIEKRQSVAFWCNPISGHATLYWYQQILGQGPKLLIQFQNNGVVDDSQLPKDRFSAERLKGVDSTLKIQPAKLEDSAVYLCASSLEGGSDYSNQPQHFGDGTRLSIL.

This clone occurred a few times. This chain joins TRBV11-3 and TRBJ2-1; D unresolved. With 0 bases removed from V and 10 bases from J, the gap between germline ends came to 10 bases. The CDR3 runs 13 residues. Germline V CDR1 and CDR2: SGHNT, YENEEA. CDR3 in amino acids: CASSLEAHLEQFF. The CDR3 coding sequence is TGTGCCAGCAGCTTAGAAGCCCACTTGGAGCAGTTCTTC.

The chain has TRBV19 and TRBJ2-3; D is possibly TRBD1 (6 bases). V was trimmed by 2 bases and J by 4 bases, leaving 13 bases between them. Germline CDR1 reads LNHDA; CDR2 reads SQIVND (reference sequence). CDR3 length equals 15 residues. The chain's CDR3 is CASSIIGTIPDTQYF. In nucleotides, the CDR3 is TGTGCCAGTAGTATAATCGGGACAATCCCAGATACGCAGTATTTT.

The chain is built from TRBV7-9 and TRBJ1-2; 10 bases are a match to TRBD1. Germline V gives CDR1 SEHNR, CDR2 FQNEAQ (reference sequence). V lost 4 bases and J lost 3; bases outside the gene matches: 14. The CDR3 spans 18 residues. The CDR3 here is CASSSTALGTGADYGYTF. Here the CDR3 DNA reads TGTGCCAGCAGCTCGACCGCTCTGGGGACAGGGGCTGACTATGGCTACACCTTC.

V usage is TRBV7-3 and J usage is TRBJ2-1, with D perhaps TRBD2 (5 bases). The CDR3 is made up of 16 amino acids. Per the germline V gene, CDR1 is SGHTA and CDR2 is FQGTGA. Trimming took 5 bases from V and 0 from J, leaving 14 bases between them. The CDR3 protein is CASSPIQRSSYNEQFF. DNA of the CDR3: TGTGCCAGCAGCCCCATCCAGCGGAGCTCCTACAATGAGCAGTTCTTC.

The gene calls are TRBV5-1 and TRBJ2-5, with 12 nucleotides matching TRBD1. The CDR3 runs to 14 residues. The V gene end was trimmed by 5 bases and the J gene end by 6 bases; junction bases not matched to a gene: 5. Germline V gene sequence: CDR1 SGHRS, CDR2 YFSETQ. CDR3 sequence (DNA): TGCGCCAGCAGAACGGGACAGGGGGCCAAGACCCAGTACTTC. Translating gives CASRTGQGAKTQYF.

The rearrangement uses TRBV19 and TRBJ1-2, with 7 bases matching TRBD1. The CDR3 covers 15 residues. V was pared by 4 bases and J by 8 bases, with 13 bases of the junction left unmatched. CDR1 and CDR2 from the germline V gene are LNHDA and SQIVND (reference sequence). The CDR3 DNA follows: TGTGCCAGTAGTACCTCGAATGACAGGGTTGGAGGCTACACCTTC. Amino acid sequence: CASSTSNDRVGGYTF.

The rearrangement joins TRBV2 to TRBJ2-5; D remains ambiguous. V was trimmed by 2 bases and J by 1 base, leaving 5 bases between them. CDR1 is SNHLY, CDR2 FYNNEI, per germline. This CDR3 is 13 amino acids long. For the CDR3, the DNA is TGTGCCAGCAGTGAACATCCCCAAGAGACCCAGTACTTC. Translating it yields CASSEHPQETQYF.

This clone has only a few counts. The chain recombines TRBV7-9 with TRBJ2-6; 7 bases agree with TRBD1. The CDR3 totals 16 residues. The V gene end was trimmed by 3 bases and the J gene end by 2 bases; junction bases not matched to a gene: 4. Germline V gene lookup returns CDR1 SEHNR and CDR2 FQNEAQ (reference sequence). CDR3 bases: TGTGCCAGCAGCTTCGACAGGGCAGCTGGGGCCAACGTCCTGACTTTC. As protein: CASSFDRAAGANVLTF.

This clone was recorded once. The V call is TRBV14, the J call TRBJ1-1; D is unclear. The CDR3 totals 13 residues. Trimming took off 5 bases at V and 2 bases at J, with 9 bases between the two ends. The germline V gene has CDR1 SGHDN and CDR2 FVKESK. The CDR3 spells CASSKTQNTEAFF. Written as DNA, the CDR3 is TGTGCCAGCAGCAAAACACAAAACACTGAAGCTTTCTTT.

This clone was counted once. This rearrangement joins TRBV7-9 to TRBJ2-2, with 7 positions matching TRBD1. After removal of 10 bases from V and 2 bases from J, the junction contained 10 bases not matched to a gene. The CDR3 runs to 15 residues. The V gene's germline CDR1 is SEHNR and CDR2 FQNEAQ (reference sequence). This CDR3 reads CAINRDSSNTGELFF. In DNA form, the CDR3 reads TGTGCCATCAACCGGGACAGCTCTAACACCGGGGAGCTGTTTTTT. The variable domain in full, with the rest retrieved from reference TRBV7-9 and TRBJ2-2, is DTGVSQNPRHKITKRGQNVTFRCDPISEHNRLYWYRQTLGQGPEFLTYFQNEAQLEKSRLLSDRFSAERPKGSFSTLEIQRTEQGDSAMYLCAINRDSSNTGELFFGEGSRLTVL.

The chain is built from TRBV5-6 and TRBJ2-5; 12 bases agree with TRBD2. The J call is in doubt because the DNA end fits TRBJ2-7 better. Germline V gene sequence: CDR1 SGHDT, CDR2 YYEEEE. This CDR3 is built from 16 residues. The CDR3 nucleotides are TGTGCCAGCAGCTTACCGCCTTGGACTAGCGGGAACGAGCAGTACTTC. It yields the protein CASSLPPWTSGNEQYF.

This clone was seen a handful of times. The chain couples TRBV7-9 to TRBJ1-4, with 9 bases fitting TRBD1. This CDR3 comprises 16 residues. Germline-derived CDR1 and CDR2 are SEHNR and FQNEAQ (reference sequence). V dropped 0 bases and J dropped 3; count of bases not matched to a gene: 2. The CDR3 region has the DNA TGTGCCAGCAGCTTAGCTGGGACAGGGCCTAATGAAAAACTGTTTTTT. Translated: CASSLAGTGPNEKLFF. Using reference TRBV7-9 and TRBJ1-4 for the parts outside the CDR3, the full variable domain is DTGVSQNPRHKITKRGQNVTFRCDPISEHNRLYWYRQTLGQGPEFLTYFQNEAQLEKSRLLSDRFSAERPKGSFSTLEIQRTEQGDSAMYLCASSLAGTGPNEKLFFGSGTQLSVL.

This clone was recorded a few times. This chain joins TRBV29-1 and TRBJ1-1; no firm D call. The germline V and J ends were trimmed by 6 bases and 3 bases, with 14 bases remaining between them. Germline V gives CDR1 SQVTM, CDR2 ANQGSEA. The CDR3 extends over 13 amino acids. The CDR3 region has the DNA TGCAGCGTCGGTTACGGTTTCGACACTGAAGCTTTCTTT. Translating gives CSVGYGFDTEAFF.

V gene TRBV7-2 combines with J gene TRBJ2-7; 10 positions agree with TRBD2. This CDR3 has 14 residues. V was clipped by 5 bases and J by 2 bases; unmatched bases: 3. Germline CDR1 reads SGHTA; CDR2 reads FQGNSA. The CDR3 region has the DNA TGTGCCAGCAGCCCGACTAGCGGGCCCTACGAGCAGTACTTC. Translated: CASSPTSGPYEQYF.

This clone was seen once. This chain links TRBV7-3 with TRBJ2-1, with D possibly matching TRBD2 (6 bases). CDR1 is SGHTA, CDR2 FQGTGA, per germline. The CDR3 consists of 16 residues. V gave up 1 base and J gave up 0 bases, with 10 bases separating them. DNA for the CDR3: TGTGCCAGCAGCTTAAGGGGAGGACGCTCCTACAATGAGCAGTTCTTC. Amino acids: CASSLRGGRSYNEQFF.

The rearrangement links TRBV4-2 to TRBJ1-1, with 8 bases identical to TRBD1. There are 17 residues in the CDR3. Germline lookup yields CDR1 LGHNA and CDR2 YNFKEQ. Losses at the gene ends were 2 bases for V and 1 base for J; bases not matched to a gene: 9. Here the CDR3 reads CASSQQKAGTGNTEAFF. In DNA form, the CDR3 reads TGTGCCAGCAGCCAACAAAAAGCCGGGACAGGGAACACTGAAGCTTTCTTT.

V and J are TRBV7-9 and TRBJ2-3, with a tentative D call TRBD2 (6 bases). V was clipped by 2 bases and J by 2 bases, with 17 bases between them. The CDR3 totals 17 residues. CDR1 is SEHNR, CDR2 FQNEAQ, per germline (reference sequence). This CDR3 is CASSLPPRGGPTDTQYF. CDR3 nucleotide sequence: TGTGCCAGCAGCTTACCCCCGCGGGGCGGCCCCACAGATACGCAGTATTTT.

The chain carries TRBV7-9 and TRBJ2-3, with a possible D match to TRBD2 (6 bases). The V end lost 8 bases, the J end lost 3 bases, and 9 bases lay between the germline ends. Germline V lookup: CDR1 SEHNR, CDR2 FQNEAQ (reference sequence). This CDR3 is built from 12 residues. The CDR3, as DNA: TGTGCCAGCCTGGAGGGGACAGATACGCAGTATTTT. Translated: CASLEGTDTQYF.